The 30 T cell receptor beta chains below were found in one sample sequenced in a study of T cell clonality in common variable immunodeficiency. TCRdb's copy holds only in-frame clones and misses some; the assay was immunoSEQ multiplex PCR. The sample counts some 60,000 clones, none seen once; the ten largest own around 1.6%. The sample taken for sequencing was peripheral blood mononuclear cells. All receptors come from a person aged 18 to 69 in good health.

This clone has at least ten counts. Read sequence stops 3 residues before the CDR3 end, and the germline J gene provides the missing end. This sequence joins TRBV2 and TRBJ2-2; D unclear. Germline V gives CDR1 SNHLY, CDR2 FYNNEI. V was clipped by 2 bases and J by 0 bases, with 10 bases between them. This CDR3 is built from 16 residues. CDR3: CASSETRLSNTGELFF. The DNA read from the CDR3 is TGTGCCAGCAGTGAAACCAGGTTATCGAACACCGGGGAG.

This clone has a count of ten or more. Relative to the germline gene, one junction end is altered; a read error may explain this. The read gets to within 3 residues of the CDR3 end, and the germline J gene fills in the rest. This chain uses TRBV4-2 with TRBJ1-4, with a possible D match to TRBD1 (6 bases). The CDR3 contains 17 residues. Germline CDR1 and CDR2: LGHNA and YNFKEQ. The sequenced part of the CDR3 DNA is TGCGCCAGCAGCCAGGCGATAACAGGGTCTCGTAATGAAAAA. Amino acid sequence: CASSQAITGSRNEK. The whole CDR3 protein reads CASSQAITGSRNEKLFF.

This clone was seen at least ten times. The CDR3 end is not reached by the read, which stops 3 residues before it; the germline J gene fills it in. The chain employs TRBV7-9 and TRBJ1-2; D is uncertain. Germline V CDR1 and CDR2: SEHNR, FQNEAQ (reference sequence). With 5 bases removed from V and 6 bases from J, the gap between germline ends came to 10 bases. The CDR3 extends over 12 amino acids. The DNA read from the CDR3 is TGTGCCAGCAGCAACCAAGCGGATGGC. Translating it yields CASSNQADG. The complete CDR3 sequence is CASSNQADGYTF.

The table lists this clone with a few counts. The CDR3 extends 3 residues past the end of the read, so its final part is completed from the germline J gene. This chain joins TRBV7-8 and TRBJ2-7; D might be TRBD2 (6 bases). The CDR3 totals 13 residues. The germline CDR1 and CDR2 sequences are SGHVS and FQNEAQ. V lost 1 base, J lost 4 bases, and 8 bases lay in between. CDR3 DNA (partial): TGTGCCAGCAGCTTAGGCCGGGGGTACGAG. It translates to CASSLGRGYE. The whole CDR3 protein is CASSLGRGYEQYF.

The sample holds many counts of this clone. The read ends 3 residues early relative to the CDR3; the germline J gene fills the gap. The chain uses TRBV5-1 and TRBJ2-6; possible D gene TRBD1, 6 bases. The germline V and J ends were trimmed by 6 bases and 1 base, with 17 bases remaining between them. The germline CDR1 and CDR2 sequences are SGHRS and YFSETQ. The CDR3 consists of 17 residues. CDR3 sequence: CASKPGQGWSGANVLTF. The DNA read from the CDR3 is TGCGCCAGCAAACCGGGACAAGGCTGGTCTGGGGCCAACGTC.

This clone has at least ten counts. The read stops 3 residues short of the end of the CDR3; the missing end is completed from the germline J gene. The rearrangement joins TRBV5-1 to TRBJ2-7, with 8 bases aligning to TRBD1. Germline V gene sequence: CDR1 SGHRS, CDR2 YFSETQ. The CDR3 sequence is 14 residues long. Unmatched junction bases numbered 7, after V lost 4 bases and J lost 4 bases. This CDR3 reads CASSKDRVLYEQYF. The CDR3 DNA, read in part, is TGCGCCAGCAGCAAGGACAGGGTTTTATACGAG.

This clone was seen at least ten times. The read is 3 residues too short to cover the CDR3 end, so that end is filled in from the germline J gene. The genes are TRBV6-2 or TRBV6-3 and TRBJ1-2, with TRBD1 matching over 7 bases. V trimming: 7 bases; J trimming: 4 bases; junction bases outside the gene matches: 3. Germline V gene data show CDR1 as MNHEY and CDR2 as SVGEGT. The CDR3 has 12 amino acids. CDR3 bases read: TGTGCCAGCATGAACAGGGGCTATGGC. It yields the protein CASMNRGYG. In full, the CDR3 is CASMNRGYGYTF.

This clone was counted at least ten times. The sequenced fragment ends 3 residues before the CDR3 boundary, so the rest is inferred from the germline J gene. The V and J genes are TRBV20-1 and TRBJ2-7; 7 bases are shared with TRBD1. The V gene's germline CDR1 is DFQATT and CDR2 SNEGSKA (reference sequence). Losses at the gene ends were 3 bases for V and 3 bases for J; bases not matched to a gene: 8. This CDR3 region has 14 residues. Here the CDR3 reads CSASRGTEHYEQYF. The covered CDR3 bases are TGCAGTGCTAGCCGAGGGACAGAACACTACGAG.

This clone was counted many times. The sequenced fragment ends 3 residues before the CDR3 boundary, so the rest is inferred from the germline J gene. The chain links TRBV29-1 to TRBJ2-7, with 7 bases aligning to TRBD2. This CDR3 is 15 amino acids long. Germline V gene data show CDR1 as SQVTM and CDR2 as ANQGSEA. Unmatched junction bases numbered 14, after V lost 7 bases and J lost 2 bases. The CDR3: CSAKGGSSGAYEQYF. The covered CDR3 bases are TGCAGCGCGAAGGGAGGTTCTAGCGGAGCCTACGAG.

This clone was observed at least ten times. The DNA ends 3 residues before the CDR3 does, and the rest of the CDR3 is filled in from the germline J gene. V is TRBV5-1 and J is TRBJ2-4; weak D call: TRBD2 (6 bases). There are 14 residues in the CDR3. Germline CDR1 SGHRS, CDR2 YFSETQ. V was trimmed by 4 bases and J by 4 bases, leaving 12 bases between them. The CDR3 is CASSPQGLKNIQYF. The covered CDR3 bases are TGCGCCAGCAGCCCCCAGGGACTGAAAAACATT.

This clone has ten or more counts. Coverage ceases 3 residues before the CDR3 finishes, and the germline J gene fills in the end. V usage is TRBV7-2 and J usage is TRBJ2-1; TRBD2 agrees at 10 bases. V gave up 1 base and J gave up 4 bases; unmatched junction bases: 1. Germline V CDR1 and CDR2: SGHTA, FQGNSA. The CDR3 runs 15 residues. CDR3 DNA (partial): TGTGCCAGCAGCTTAGTTAGCGGGAGGTACAATGAG. Translating it yields CASSLVSGRYNE. The full CDR3 reads CASSLVSGRYNEQFF.

This clone has ten or more counts. The CDR3 end lies 3 residues beyond the end of the read and is filled in from the germline J gene. The chain recombines TRBV30 with TRBJ2-3; D might be TRBD2 (6 bases). This CDR3 is built from 15 residues. Germline V gives CDR1 GTSNPN, CDR2 SVGIG (reference sequence). Trimming removed 3 bases at V and 5 bases at J, with 18 bases between. CDR3 in amino acids: CAWRSEGGAGDTQYF. The CDR3 bases that were read are TGTGCCTGGAGGTCGGAGGGAGGTGCGGGAGATACG.

This clone was recorded at least ten times. Coverage ceases 3 residues before the CDR3 finishes, and the germline J gene fills in the end. The rearrangement uses TRBV30 and TRBJ1-5; D gene unclear. The CDR3 consists of 14 residues. In germline, CDR1 is GTSNPN, CDR2 SVGIG (reference sequence). Trimming cost V 2 bases and J 8 bases, with 16 bases left between them. CDR3 amino acids: CAWSTKSGLEPQHF. The sequenced CDR3 bases are TGTGCCTGGAGTACCAAGAGCGGCTTGGAGCCC.

Remarks on this clone: Possible read error: a much larger clone is one base away. The read ends 3 residues before the CDR3 terminus; that terminus is restored from the germline J gene. The gene calls are TRBV6-2 or TRBV6-3 and TRBJ1-5; TRBD1 is a possible D gene (5 bases). This CDR3 spans 14 amino acids. Trimming left V 5 bases short and J 1 base short, with 9 bases between. Germline V gives CDR1 MNHEY, CDR2 SVGEGT. CDR3 sequence: CASSRGGSNQPQHF. The part of the CDR3 DNA that was read is TGTGCCAGCAGTCGGGGGGGGAGCAATCAGCCC.

Points on this clone: The CDR3 goes on 3 residues after the read ends, and that part is filled in from the germline J gene. V is TRBV11-3 and J is TRBJ2-1; D unresolved. CDR3 size: 14 residues. The ends were cut back, 0 bases at V and 7 bases at J, with 10 bases in the middle. Germline V gene sequence: CDR1 SGHNT, CDR2 YENEEA. CDR3: CASSLDPRRNEQFF. CDR3 DNA, as far as it was read: TGTGCCAGCAGCTTAGATCCTAGGCGGAATGAG.

This clone was counted ten times or more. The read halts 3 residues ahead of the CDR3 end, with the missing end drawn from the germline J gene. This chain connects TRBV6-2 or TRBV6-3 to TRBJ2-7; TRBD1 matches at 8 bases. This CDR3 spans 17 amino acids. The germline V gene encodes CDR1 MNHEY and CDR2 SVGEGT. Trimming cost V 0 bases and J 3 bases; bases outside gene matches: 10. The sequenced part of the CDR3 DNA is TGTGCCAGCAGTTACTCGATTCGGACAGGGCAATACTACGAG. Its translation: CASSYSIRTGQYYE. In full, the CDR3 is CASSYSIRTGQYYEQYF.

This clone was detected many times. The read stops 3 residues short of the end of the CDR3; the missing end is completed from the germline J gene. The chain has TRBV20-1 and TRBJ2-7; D is tentatively TRBD1 or TRBD2 (5 bases each). V was shortened by 3 bases and J by 2 bases, with 8 bases between the two germline ends. In germline, CDR1 is DFQATT, CDR2 SNEGSKA (reference sequence). The CDR3 is made up of 12 amino acids. The sequenced CDR3 bases are TGCAGTGCTAGTCAGGGAGCCTACGAG. This sequence encodes CSASQGAYE. The whole CDR3 reads CSASQGAYEQYF.

This clone was picked up many times. The CDR3 end falls 3 residues outside the read, so it is completed with the germline J gene. The chain couples TRBV7-2 to TRBJ2-3; D is undetermined. The V gene's germline CDR1 is SGHTA and CDR2 FQGNSA. Trimming cost V 5 bases and J 8 bases, with 11 bases left between them. The CDR3 has 12 residues. The sequenced part of the CDR3 DNA is TGTGCCAGCAGCCTATCTTTGGTTACG. It codes for CASSLSLVT. The CDR3 as a whole reads CASSLSLVTQYF.

This clone has ten or more counts. Sequencing ends 3 residues short of the CDR3 end; the germline J gene provides the rest. J is TRBJ1-1 and V is TRBV29-1; D uncertain. The CDR3 extends over 13 amino acids. V shed 7 bases and J shed 3 bases, with 15 bases lying between them. CDR1 and CDR2 (germline): SQVTM, ANQGSEA. The CDR3 DNA, read in part, is TGCAGCGCCGGGGTGCGCCAGGACACTGAA. This gives the protein CSAGVRQDTE. The CDR3 in full is CSAGVRQDTEAFF. Drawing the rest from reference TRBV29-1 and TRBJ1-1, the complete variable domain is SAVISQKPSRDICQRGTSLTIQCQVDSQVTMMFWYRQQPGQSLTLIATANQGSEATYESGFVIDKFPISRPNLTFSTLTVSNMSPEDSSIYLCSAGVRQDTEAFFGQGTRLTVV.

This clone has at least ten counts. The read ends 3 residues shy of where the CDR3 ends; the end is completed using the germline J gene. This chain links TRBV7-3 with TRBJ2-5; 10 bases map to TRBD2. The CDR3 has 17 residues. Germline loops: CDR1 SGHTA, CDR2 FQGTGA. After removal of 2 bases from V and 1 base from J, the junction contained 7 bases not matched to a gene. CDR3 region: CASSLGLGTSAQETQYF. Incomplete CDR3 DNA: TGTGCCAGCAGCTTAGGCTTAGGGACTAGCGCCCAAGAGACC.

This clone was found many times. The read ends 3 residues before the CDR3 terminus; that terminus is restored from the germline J gene. This chain uses TRBV20-1 with TRBJ1-1; perhaps TRBD1 as D (6 bases). Germline CDR1 DFQATT, CDR2 SNEGSKA (reference sequence). The V end lost 0 bases, the J end lost 5 bases, and 13 bases lay between the germline ends. The CDR3 is 14 amino acids. The CDR3 reads CSARDSGVRTEAFF. Incomplete CDR3 DNA: TGCAGTGCTAGAGATTCAGGGGTACGGACTGAA.

At least ten counts were recorded for this clone. The CDR3 extends 3 residues past the end of the read, so its final part is completed from the germline J gene. The V gene is TRBV10-1, the J gene TRBJ1-4; tentative D call: TRBD1 (6 bases). Germline lookup yields CDR1 WNHNN and CDR2 SYGVQD (reference sequence). V was pared by 3 bases and J by 3 bases, with 11 bases between. The length of the CDR3 is 15 residues. CDR3 bases read: TGCGCCAGCAGTGACAGGGGAACGGCTAATGAAAAA. Protein product: CASSDRGTANEK. The entire CDR3 protein is CASSDRGTANEKLFF.

This clone was recorded at least ten times. The sequenced CDR3 bases are TGTGCCATCAGTGGGGAGACAGGGTTTTACAATGAG. This codes for CAISGETGFYNE. Given in full, the CDR3 is CAISGETGFYNEQFF. The J gene is TRBJ2-1, the V gene TRBV10-3, with 7 bases identical to TRBD1. The read terminates 3 residues ahead of where the CDR3 ends, so the germline J gene completes it. The CDR3 covers 15 residues. The junction had 7 bases not matched to a gene; V was cut back by 4 bases and J by 4 bases. Germline V gives CDR1 ENHRY, CDR2 SYGVKD.

Many counts were recorded for this clone. The read stops 3 residues short of the end of the CDR3; the missing end is completed from the germline J gene. The chain couples TRBV20-1 to TRBJ1-1; D perhaps matches TRBD1 (6 bases). CDR3 length equals 15 residues. The germline gives CDR1 DFQATT, CDR2 SNEGSKA (reference sequence). V was shortened by 0 bases and J by 4 bases, with 15 bases between the two germline ends. The CDR3 is CSARDQGRFGTEAFF. CDR3 DNA, as far as it was read: TGCAGTGCTAGAGATCAGGGGCGTTTCGGCACTGAA.

This clone was counted ten times or more. The DNA ends 3 residues before the CDR3 does, and the rest of the CDR3 is filled in from the germline J gene. The genes are TRBV20-1 and TRBJ2-1; the match to TRBD2 covers 12 bases. The CDR3 extends over 14 amino acids. Germline values: CDR1 DFQATT, CDR2 SNEGSKA (reference sequence). Unmatched junction bases numbered 4, after V lost 3 bases and J lost 7 bases. The CDR3 loop reads CSASLAGGGNEQFF. The part of the CDR3 DNA that was read is TGCAGTGCTAGTCTAGCGGGAGGGGGTAATGAG.

This clone was counted many times. The read finishes 3 residues shy of the CDR3 end, and the germline J gene is used to complete it. The rearrangement uses TRBV28 and TRBJ2-2; maybe TRBD1 (6 bases). Germline values: CDR1 MDHEN, CDR2 SYDVKM. V lost 6 bases to trimming and J lost 3 bases, with 26 bases between them. The CDR3 is 19 residues long. This CDR3 is CASRPYRLDSKGDTGELFF. The covered CDR3 bases are TGTGCCAGCAGACCCTATCGTTTGGACAGCAAAGGGGACACCGGGGAG. The complete variable domain, with remaining parts taken from reference TRBV28 and TRBJ2-2, reads DVKVTQSSRYLVKRTGEKVFLECVQDMDHENMFWYRQDPGLGLRLIYFSYDVKMKEKGDIPEGYSVSREKKERFSLILESASTNQTSMYLCASRPYRLDSKGDTGELFFGEGSRLTVL.

There are many counts of this clone. With the read ending 3 residues before the CDR3 end, the germline J gene is used to fill in that end. The chain is built from TRBV19 and TRBJ1-5; D not resolved. The V gene lost 4 bases and the J gene lost 3 bases, with 7 bases spanning the gap. CDR1 and CDR2 from the germline V gene are LNHDA and SQIVND (reference sequence). CDR3 size: 13 residues. Partial CDR3 DNA: TGTGCCAGTAGTACCGACTTCAATCAGCCC. Its translation is CASSTDFNQP. The entire CDR3 protein reads CASSTDFNQPQHF.

In this sample, this clone turned up many times. The read falls 3 residues short of the CDR3 end, and the missing part is taken from the germline J gene. V usage is TRBV7-2 and J usage is TRBJ2-1, with D perhaps matching TRBD2 (6 bases). The germline V and J ends were trimmed by 3 bases and 8 bases, with 8 bases remaining between them. The CDR3 runs to 12 residues. Looked up from germline, CDR1 is SGHTA and CDR2 is FQGNSA. CDR3 protein: CASSLWGDEQFF. CDR3 DNA, as far as it was read: TGTGCCAGCAGCTTGTGGGGGGATGAG.

This clone has a count of ten or more. The read falls 3 residues short of the CDR3 end, and the missing part is taken from the germline J gene. The chain employs TRBV7-9 and TRBJ1-3; D ambiguous. The germline gives CDR1 SEHNR, CDR2 FQNEAQ (reference sequence). The V gene lost 1 base and the J gene lost 0 bases, with 7 bases spanning the gap. This CDR3 comprises 15 residues. The CDR3 reads CASSLDDISGNTIYF. The CDR3 DNA, read in part, is TGTGCCAGCAGCTTAGACGACATCTCTGGAAACACC. Complete variable domain (other parts from reference TRBV7-9 and TRBJ1-3): DTGVSQNPRHKITKRGQNVTFRCDPISEHNRLYWYRQTLGQGPEFLTYFQNEAQLEKSRLLSDRFSAERPKGSFSTLEIQRTEQGDSAMYLCASSLDDISGNTIYFGEGSWLTVV.

At least ten counts were recorded for this clone. The read ends 3 residues shy of where the CDR3 ends; the end is completed using the germline J gene. The chain is built from TRBV5-1 and TRBJ2-3; 9 bases are shared with TRBD1. Germline V gene data show CDR1 as SGHRS and CDR2 as YFSETQ. V gave up 4 bases and J gave up 3 bases; unmatched junction bases: 6. The CDR3 is 15 residues long. The sequenced CDR3 bases are TGCGCCAGCAGCCCGCGGACAGGGGTTACAGATACG. Translation: CASSPRTGVTDT. The full CDR3 reads CASSPRTGVTDTQYF.